The 18 T cell receptor beta chains in this list originate from one sample, sequenced in a study of shared clonotypes between healthy human individuals. Profiled with immunoSEQ multiplex PCR; TCRdb holds only in-frame clones, not every one. Here the sample spans about a million clones, roughly 80% being singletons. Sequenced material: memory CD4+ T cells from PBMCs. Subset indicated: CD45RA-negative fraction. These receptors were collected from a young man in good health. Some clones in this sample may be carry-over from other donors' samples.

This sequence joins TRBV23-1 and TRBJ1-2; no firm D call. TRBV23-1 is an ORF, and what it does is uncertain. The CDR3 is 13 residues long. Trimming cost V 0 bases and J 5 bases, with 7 bases left between them. The chain's CDR3 is CASSQSDLYGYTF. The DNA of the CDR3 is TGCGCCAGCAGTCAATCGGACCTTTATGGCTACACCTTC.

The rearrangement joins TRBV11-3 to TRBJ2-1; D remains unclear. The germline V gene has CDR1 SGHNT and CDR2 YENEEA. The CDR3 length is 13 residues. V lost 8 bases, J lost 4 bases, and 12 bases lay in between. The CDR3 nucleotides read TGTGCCAGCGCGGTTGGCCGATACAATGAGCAGTTCTTC. Its translation: CASAVGRYNEQFF.

The chain couples TRBV30 to TRBJ2-2, with D tentatively TRBD1 (6 bases). This CDR3 has 15 amino acids. CDR1 is GTSNPN and CDR2 is SVGIG in the germline V gene (reference sequence). Trimming pared 5 bases from V and 0 bases from J, leaving 13 bases between. The CDR3 here is CAWGRDTTNTGELFF. The DNA for the CDR3 is TGTGCCTGGGGCCGGGACACCACGAACACCGGGGAGCTGTTTTTT.

This chain connects TRBV27 to TRBJ1-1; D gene unclear. The CDR3 runs to 15 residues. Germline V gene sequence: CDR1 MNHEY, CDR2 SMNVEV (reference sequence). Deletions cut 3 bases from V and 7 bases from J, with 18 bases between. This CDR3 is CASSFRVRPPGEAFF. In nucleotides, the CDR3 is TGTGCCAGCAGTTTCCGAGTCCGTCCCCCAGGTGAAGCTTTCTTT.

The V and J genes are TRBV28 and TRBJ1-1, with D unresolved. The CDR3 extends over 12 amino acids. Trimming cost V 6 bases and J 1 base, with 6 bases left between them. Germline CDR1 MDHEN, CDR2 SYDVKM. CDR3 residues: CASSPPNTEAFF. The CDR3 DNA follows: TGTGCCAGCAGCCCACCGAACACTGAAGCTTTCTTT. Supplemented by reference TRBV28 and TRBJ1-1, the full variable domain reads DVKVTQSSRYLVKRTGEKVFLECVQDMDHENMFWYRQDPGLGLRLIYFSYDVKMKEKGDIPEGYSVSREKKERFSLILESASTNQTSMYLCASSPPNTEAFFGQGTRLTVV.

Points on this clone: The sample carries other DNA sequences with the same CDR3. The chain couples TRBV27 to TRBJ1-5; maybe TRBD1 (5 bases). There are 14 residues in the CDR3. The germline CDR1 and CDR2 sequences are MNHEY and SMNVEV (reference sequence). The V and J ends lost 3 bases and 2 bases respectively, with 8 bases between them. The CDR3 protein is CASSFRRGNQPQHF. In nucleotides, the CDR3 is TGTGCCAGCAGTTTTCGCAGGGGCAATCAGCCCCAGCATTTT.

The J gene is TRBJ1-6, the V gene TRBV5-6; 9 nucleotides align to TRBD1. The CDR3 totals 15 residues. Germline V gives CDR1 SGHDT, CDR2 YYEEEE. The J segment lost 10 bases and the V segment lost 2 bases, leaving 7 bases of the junction unmatched. CDR3 residues: CASSFRDRDGSPLHF. The CDR3 DNA is TGTGCCAGCAGCTTCCGGGACAGGGACGGCTCACCCCTCCACTTT.

The chain links TRBV25-1 to TRBJ2-7; the match to TRBD2 covers 11 bases. The ends lost 5 bases at V and 2 bases at J; junction bases unmatched: 8. CDR1 is MGHDK and CDR2 is SYGVNS in the germline V gene. This CDR3 has 16 amino acids. The CDR3 sequence: CASSRLAGGPPYEQYF. The DNA of the CDR3 is TGTGCCAGCAGTAGGCTAGCGGGAGGCCCCCCCTACGAGCAGTACTTC.

Comment on this clone: Additional DNA sequences in this sample encode the identical CDR3. The chain joins TRBV9 to TRBJ2-5; D is unclear. The germline gives CDR1 SGDLS, CDR2 YYNGEE. The V end was cut by 0 bases, the J end by 5 bases, with 8 bases between. The CDR3 totals 13 residues. The CDR3 sequence is CASSVDGRETQYF. The CDR3 DNA reads TGTGCCAGCAGCGTAGATGGACGGGAGACCCAGTACTTC.

The V gene is TRBV4-1, the J gene TRBJ2-1, with a weak D call TRBD1 (6 bases). The V and J ends lost 2 bases and 2 bases respectively, with 16 bases between them. Germline CDR1 reads MGHRA; CDR2 reads YSYEKL. The CDR3 consists of 17 residues. CDR3 protein: CASSQLSTGLAYNEQFF. The CDR3 DNA reads as TGCGCCAGCAGCCAACTATCAACAGGGTTGGCCTACAATGAGCAGTTCTTC.

The chain combines TRBV5-4 with TRBJ1-2; tentatively, D is TRBD1 (5 bases). The CDR3 length is 16 residues. Trimming removed 0 bases from V and 6 bases from J, with 18 bases in between. Per the germline V gene, CDR1 is SGHNT and CDR2 is YYREEE (reference sequence). Written as DNA, the CDR3 is TGTGCCAGCAGCTTGGCCGTTCCAAGGGGCCACGATGGCTACACCTTC. This encodes CASSLAVPRGHDGYTF. Drawing the rest from reference TRBV5-4 and TRBJ1-2, the complete variable domain is ETGVTQSPTHLIKTRGQQVTLRCSSQSGHNTVSWYQQALGQGPQFIFQYYREEENGRGNFPPRFSGLQFPNYSSELNVNALELDDSALYLCASSLAVPRGHDGYTFGSGTRLTVV.

This clone was seen only once. The chain is built from TRBV7-3 and TRBJ2-5, with 9 bases identical to TRBD1. Trimming at V came to 3 bases and at J to 5 bases, leaving 4 bases not matched to a gene. CDR3 length: 14 residues. The germline CDR1 and CDR2 sequences are SGHTA and FQGTGA. The CDR3 sequence: CASSLFGQGETQYF. The CDR3 DNA reads TGTGCCAGCAGCTTGTTCGGACAGGGGGAGACCCAGTACTTC.

Points on this clone: Other DNA sequences from this sample encode an identical CDR3 as well. This chain joins TRBV9 and TRBJ1-3; D remains ambiguous. Germline CDR1 and CDR2: SGDLS and YYNGEE. The CDR3 is 11 residues long. The V and J ends lost 2 bases and 8 bases respectively, with 5 bases between them. The CDR3 spells CASSVGDTIYF. In DNA, the CDR3 is TGTGCCAGCAGCGTCGGGGACACCATATATTTT.

This sequence joins TRBV28 and TRBJ2-2, with no clear D. The CDR3 sequence is 11 residues long. Germline values: CDR1 MDHEN, CDR2 SYDVKM. Trimming shortened V by 4 bases and J by 9 bases, and 6 bases separated the two germline ends. The CDR3 coding sequence is TGTGCCAGCAGTTCCTGGAGGGAGCTGTTTTTT. Protein: CASSSWRELFF. Filled out from reference TRBV28 and TRBJ2-2, the complete variable domain reads DVKVTQSSRYLVKRTGEKVFLECVQDMDHENMFWYRQDPGLGLRLIYFSYDVKMKEKGDIPEGYSVSREKKERFSLILESASTNQTSMYLCASSSWRELFFGEGSRLTVL.

The chain links TRBV28 to TRBJ1-1; D gene uncertain. The ends were cut back, 7 bases at V and 1 base at J, with 10 bases in the middle. The CDR3 totals 13 residues. CDR1 is MDHEN and CDR2 is SYDVKM in the germline V gene. In nucleotides, the CDR3 is TGTGCCAGCATGAAGGGATCGAACACTGAAGCTTTCTTT. It translates to CASMKGSNTEAFF.

This chain connects TRBV5-1 to TRBJ2-7; no reliable D call. The germline CDR1 and CDR2 sequences are SGHRS and YFSETQ. The CDR3 consists of 14 residues. Trimming removed 0 bases from V and 2 bases from J, with 9 bases in between. CDR3 nucleotide sequence: TGCGCCAGCAGCTTGGCCCCTGAAGCCTACGAGCAGTACTTC. It translates to CASSLAPEAYEQYF.

The chain has TRBV2 and TRBJ2-7, with 7 bases lining up with TRBD1. The CDR3 runs to 13 residues. Losses at the gene ends were 4 bases for V and 5 bases for J; bases not matched to a gene: 5. Looked up from germline, CDR1 is SNHLY and CDR2 is FYNNEI. CDR3 in DNA: TGTGCCAGCAGTGCGGACAGGTCCCACGAGCAGTACTTC. Translation gives CASSADRSHEQYF.

V and J are TRBV2 and TRBJ2-1, with 12 positions matching TRBD1. The ends lost 8 bases at V and 8 bases at J; junction bases unmatched: 7. This CDR3 contains 14 residues. Germline V lookup: CDR1 SNHLY, CDR2 FYNNEI. CDR3 sequence reads: CASAKGTGGYEQFF. The CDR3 coding sequence is TGTGCCAGCGCGAAGGGGACAGGGGGCTATGAGCAGTTCTTC.